The 8 T cell receptor beta chains below come from one sample, sequenced in a study of OX40 agonist ivuxolimab in advanced cancers. Clones were read by immunoSEQ multiplex PCR, and TCRdb kept only the in-frame ones, dropping some. Among about 61,000 clones listed, about 85% were seen once. This material consisted of CD4+ or CD8+ T cells sorted from blood, taken in a trial of the OX40 agonist ivuxolimab. Every receptor here comes from an adult with an advanced solid tumor such as melanoma, head and neck, liver or kidney cancer.

The gene calls are TRBV7-2 and TRBJ2-7, with no clear D. The CDR3 extends over 13 amino acids. Trimming left V 5 bases short and J 4 bases short, with 12 bases between. The germline V gene has CDR1 SGHTA and CDR2 FQGNSA. The CDR3 coding sequence is TGTGCCAGCAGCCAAAGAGGTGGATACGAGCAGTACTTC. It translates to CASSQRGGYEQYF.

V usage is TRBV27 and J usage is TRBJ1-2; 9 nucleotides agree with TRBD1. Losses at the gene ends were 10 bases for V and 5 bases for J; bases not matched to a gene: 11. CDR3 length: 14 amino acids. CDR1 and CDR2 from the germline V gene are MNHEY and SMNVEV (reference sequence). CDR3 in DNA: TGTGCCACTCATGGACAGGGGACAGGGTATGGCTACACCTTC. Protein product: CATHGQGTGYGYTF.

In this sample, this clone is medium-sized. The CDR3 loop is CASSMVGRGDSQPQHF. CDR3 bases: TGTGCCAGTAGTATGGTAGGCAGGGGAGACAGTCAGCCCCAGCATTTT. This chain uses TRBV19 with TRBJ1-5, with a possible D match to TRBD1 (6 bases). Germline CDR1 reads LNHDA; CDR2 reads SQIVND (reference sequence). The CDR3 covers 16 residues. Between the trimmed V and J ends, which lost 3 bases and 6 bases, there was a span of 18 bases.

V and J are TRBV5-5 and TRBJ1-1; a weak D match, TRBD1 (5 bases). The CDR3 contains 14 residues. Germline loops: CDR1 SGHKS, CDR2 YYEKEE (reference sequence). The ends were cut back, 10 bases at V and 2 bases at J, with 18 bases in the middle. The CDR3 loop is CASRREGLNTEAFF. Written as DNA, the CDR3 is TGTGCCTCTCGCCGAGAGGGACTAAACACTGAAGCTTTCTTT.

With regard to this clone: The junction departs from the called germline gene at one end, perhaps through a read error. The rearrangement links TRBV7-3 to TRBJ1-2, with 10 nucleotides matching TRBD1. The germline V gene has CDR1 SGHTA and CDR2 FQGTGA. The CDR3 is 15 amino acids. The CDR3 region has the DNA TGTGCCAGCAGCCTAACGGGACAGGGGAACTATGGCTACACCTTC. Protein product: CASSLTGQGNYGYTF.

This chain connects TRBV7-2 to TRBJ2-3; 8 positions match TRBD2. The germline CDR1 and CDR2 sequences are SGHTA and FQGNSA. This CDR3 is built from 15 residues. V gave up 11 bases and J gave up 2 bases; unmatched junction bases: 12. CDR3 bases: TGTGCCTCCCACGGAGAGCGGGGGCCCACAGATACGCAGTATTTT. Its protein product is CASHGERGPTDTQYF.

The V and J genes are TRBV7-3 and TRBJ2-7, with 8 positions matching TRBD2. After removal of 5 bases from V and 6 bases from J, the junction contained 9 bases not matched to a gene. Germline V gives CDR1 SGHTA, CDR2 FQGTGA. The CDR3 covers 14 residues. The CDR3 nucleotides read TGTGCCAGCAGCCGCTTCGGGGGGGCCTCCGAGCAGTACTTC. This sequence encodes CASSRFGGASEQYF.

This chain links TRBV7-2 with TRBJ1-6; D is uncertain. Germline CDR1 reads SGHTA; CDR2 reads FQGNSA. V was pared by 1 base and J by 4 bases, with 5 bases between. The CDR3 consists of 14 residues. CDR3 sequence (DNA): TGTGCCAGCAGCTTAGGACCGTATAATTCACCCCTCCACTTT. It is translated as CASSLGPYNSPLHF. The full variable domain, in which reference TRBV7-2 and TRBJ1-6 provide the parts outside the CDR3, is GAGVSQSPSNKVTEKGKDVELRCDPISGHTALYWYRQSLGQGLEFLIYFQGNSAPDKSGLPSDRFSAERTGGSVSTLTIQRTQQEDSAVYLCASSLGPYNSPLHFGNGTRLTVT.